This TCR beta chain was captured by sequencing in a study of blood T cell repertoires in COVID-19. CDR3 length: 13 residues. Germline V gene data show CDR1 as MNHEY and CDR2 as SVGEGT. V lost 6 bases and J lost 13, with 19 bases in between. Sequencing was performed with immunoSEQ multiplex PCR; in TCRdb, only in-frame clones are kept and a portion is missing. Among more than 45,000 clones listed, roughly 87% were seen once. The TCR comes from a human donor with active COVID-19. The donor label of this sample is uncertain. This chain joins TRBV6-2 or TRBV6-3 and TRBJ2-1; D may be TRBD1 (6 bases). Sample: peripheral blood. CDR3 DNA: TGTGCCAGCAGCACCGGGACACATCAAACACAGTTCTTC. It encodes CASSTGTHQTQFF.